A single sample is the source of the 30 T cell receptor beta chains below, sequenced in a study of blood T cell repertoires in COVID-19. The repertoire was sequenced with immunoSEQ multiplex PCR; TCRdb's copy has only in-frame clones and lacks some. The profile covers about 490,000 clones, with approximately 85% appearing a single time and approximately 3.2% taken by the ten largest. Sequencing was done on a sample of peripheral blood. The receptor source for this set is a human donor in a cohort sampled during active COVID-19.

Here the CDR3 DNA reads TGTGCCATCAGTGAAAGGAGCAGGGATAATTCACCCCTCCACTTT. It codes for CAISERSRDNSPLHF. The gene calls are TRBV10-3 and TRBJ1-6; D possibly corresponds to TRBD1 (5 bases). The germline CDR1 and CDR2 sequences are ENHRY and SYGVKD. Trimming shortened V by 3 bases and J by 5 bases, and 11 bases separated the two germline ends. The CDR3 is 15 residues long.

The gene calls are TRBV18 and TRBJ1-2; D call uncertain. Germline V CDR1 and CDR2: KGHSH, LQKENI. V lost 3 bases, J lost 3 bases, and 14 bases lay in between. The CDR3 is 15 residues long. The CDR3, as DNA: TGTGCCAGCTCACCCGGGAACCCGCTCGACTATGGCTACACCTTC. It translates to CASSPGNPLDYGYTF. Using reference TRBV18 and TRBJ1-2 for the parts outside the CDR3, the full variable domain is NAGVMQNPRHLVRRRGQEARLRCSPMKGHSHVYWYRQLPEEGLKFMVYLQKENIIDESGMPKERFSAEFPKEGPSILRIQQVVRGDSAAYFCASSPGNPLDYGYTFGSGTRLTVV.

The V call is TRBV7-9, the J call TRBJ1-2; D perhaps matches TRBD1 (6 bases). The CDR3 extends over 15 amino acids. Germline V CDR1 and CDR2: SEHNR, FQNEAQ (reference sequence). V was clipped by 0 bases and J by 6 bases, with 14 bases between them. The CDR3 loop is CASSLARGTADGYTF. CDR3 DNA: TGTGCCAGCAGCTTAGCCAGGGGTACCGCTGATGGCTACACCTTC. Full variable domain (remainder filled in from reference TRBV7-9 and TRBJ1-2): DTGVSQNPRHKITKRGQNVTFRCDPISEHNRLYWYRQTLGQGPEFLTYFQNEAQLEKSRLLSDRFSAERPKGSFSTLEIQRTEQGDSAMYLCASSLARGTADGYTFGSGTRLTVV.

The J gene is TRBJ2-4, the V gene TRBV5-5; no reliable D call. Looked up from germline, CDR1 is SGHKS and CDR2 is YYEKEE (reference sequence). The CDR3 spans 14 residues. V shed 0 bases and J shed 8 bases, with 12 bases lying between them. The CDR3 sequence is CASSLETLRDIQYF. CDR3 nucleotides: TGTGCCAGCAGCTTGGAAACCTTGAGAGACATTCAGTACTTC.

The gene calls are TRBV29-1 and TRBJ2-5, with 12 bases aligning to TRBD2. Germline loops: CDR1 SQVTM, CDR2 ANQGSEA. This CDR3 region has 16 residues. After removal of 4 bases from V and 5 bases from J, the junction contained 11 bases not matched to a gene. This CDR3 reads CSVARLAGEADETQYF. CDR3 bases: TGCAGCGTTGCGAGACTAGCGGGAGAGGCTGATGAGACCCAGTACTTC.

CDR3 region: CASSSAGGNTGELFF. DNA for the CDR3: TGTGCCAGCAGTTCTGCCGGAGGGAACACCGGGGAGCTGTTTTTT. The rearrangement joins TRBV6-5 to TRBJ2-2; D is perhaps TRBD2 (5 bases). The CDR3 sequence is 15 residues long. CDR1 and CDR2 from the germline V gene are MNHEY and SVGAGI. V gave up 4 bases and J gave up 1 base, with 10 bases separating them.

The rearrangement uses TRBV2 and TRBJ1-2, with 12 bases that match TRBD1. J lost 8 bases, V lost 10 bases, and 11 bases had no gene match. Germline values: CDR1 SNHLY, CDR2 FYNNEI. The CDR3 contains 14 residues. CDR3 sequence: CATLLGQGAEGYTF. In DNA, the CDR3 is TGTGCCACCCTATTGGGACAGGGGGCAGAAGGCTACACCTTC.

This clone was seen only once. This chain joins TRBV6-5 and TRBJ2-7, with TRBD1 matching over 7 bases. The CDR3 has 15 amino acids. Germline trimming cut 8 bases from V and 0 bases from J; bases unmatched to any gene: 10. The germline gives CDR1 MNHEY, CDR2 SVGAGI. The CDR3 sequence: CASAYRWDSSYEQYF. The CDR3, as DNA: TGTGCCAGCGCTTACCGTTGGGACAGCTCCTACGAGCAGTACTTC.

The chain recombines TRBV7-3 with TRBJ2-3, with 9 positions matching TRBD1. From germline, CDR1 is SGHTA and CDR2 FQGTGA. The CDR3 sequence is 14 residues long. Trimming cost V 8 bases and J 4 bases; bases outside gene matches: 7. CDR3: CASSPGQGPDTQYF. In nucleotides, the CDR3 is TGTGCCAGCTCCCCGGGACAGGGCCCAGATACGCAGTATTTT. Supplemented by reference TRBV7-3 and TRBJ2-3, the full variable domain reads GAGVSQTPSNKVTEKGKYVELRCDPISGHTALYWYRQSLGQGPEFLIYFQGTGAADDSGLPNDRFFAVRPEGSVSTLKIQRTERGDSAVYLCASSPGQGPDTQYFGPGTRLTVL.

The chain has TRBV7-2 and TRBJ2-1, with 9 bases aligning to TRBD2. Per the germline V gene, CDR1 is SGHTA and CDR2 is FQGNSA. The trim removed 5 bases at V and 11 bases at J, leaving 10 bases unmatched. CDR3 length equals 14 residues. The CDR3 region has the DNA TGTGCCAGCAGCCCCCCCCTAGCGGGAAGAAAGCAGTTCTTC. Amino acid sequence: CASSPPLAGRKQFF.

This clone was observed a handful of times. V usage is TRBV12-3 or TRBV12-4 and J usage is TRBJ2-4; possible D gene TRBD1, 6 bases. Trimming pared 4 bases from V and 9 bases from J, leaving 13 bases between. This CDR3 comprises 13 residues. The DNA for the CDR3 is TGTGCCAGCAGTTATGGACAGTGGGGCATTCAGTACTTC. It is translated as CASSYGQWGIQYF.

The chain recombines TRBV23-1 with TRBJ1-5; TRBD1 agrees at 7 bases. TRBV23-1 is an ORF; its function is uncertain. The length of the CDR3 is 18 residues. V lost 8 bases and J lost 0; bases outside the gene matches: 16. CDR3 region: CASHTLEKTGPSNQPQHF. The CDR3 DNA sequence: TGCGCCAGCCATACCTTGGAAAAGACAGGGCCTAGCAATCAGCCCCAGCATTTT.

This chain uses TRBV3-1 (or the pseudogene TRBV3-2) with TRBJ1-1, with 10 bases matching TRBD1. Germline CDR1 is LGHDT and CDR2 is YNNKEL (reference sequence). J lost 3 bases, V lost 4 bases, and 5 bases had no gene match. The CDR3 has 15 residues. The CDR3 bases are TGTGCCAGCAGCCTGACAGGGGGCAGGGACACTGAAGCTTTCTTT. Translated: CASSLTGGRDTEAFF.

Here the CDR3 DNA reads TGTGCCAGCTCACCACAGGCCAGGGACTTATCTAACTATGGCTACACCTTC. It yields the protein CASSPQARDLSNYGYTF. V and J are TRBV18 and TRBJ1-2, with D perhaps TRBD1 (5 bases). Trimming cost V 1 base and J 0 bases, with 15 bases left between them. Germline CDR1 and CDR2: KGHSH and LQKENI. The CDR3 has 17 amino acids.

V usage is TRBV19 and J usage is TRBJ1-4; D gene ambiguous. The germline V gene has CDR1 LNHDA and CDR2 SQIVND (reference sequence). V was pared by 3 bases and J by 4 bases, with 9 bases between. The CDR3 is made up of 14 amino acids. The CDR3 DNA sequence: TGTGCCAGTAGTATGGACGGGAGTAATGAAAAACTGTTTTTT. Translated: CASSMDGSNEKLFF.

This clone was counted a single time. This chain joins TRBV28 and TRBJ1-2; D may be TRBD1 (6 bases). Germline V gene data show CDR1 as MDHEN and CDR2 as SYDVKM. The CDR3 spans 15 residues. The V end lost 7 bases, the J end lost 2 bases, and 17 bases lay between the germline ends. The CDR3 DNA follows: TGTGCCAGCAAGGACAGTCGTGGGATAAACTATGGCTACACCTTC. Residues: CASKDSRGINYGYTF.

The V call is TRBV12-3 or TRBV12-4, the J call TRBJ1-1; D is uncertain. V was clipped by 6 bases and J by 3 bases, with 8 bases between them. The CDR3 totals 12 residues. CDR3 nucleotides: TGTGCCAGCAGCCCGGGGTACACTGAAGCTTTCTTT. Its protein is CASSPGYTEAFF.

The CDR3 sequence: CASSPGQGGYGYTF. In DNA form, the CDR3 reads TGTGCCAGCAGCCCGGGACAGGGCGGCTATGGCTACACCTTC. The chain carries TRBV5-5 and TRBJ1-2, with 9 bases identical to TRBD1. Germline V gives CDR1 SGHKS, CDR2 YYEKEE (reference sequence). Trimming at V came to 4 bases and at J to 4 bases, leaving 5 bases not matched to a gene. CDR3 length: 14 amino acids.

The chain uses TRBV3-1 (or the pseudogene TRBV3-2) and TRBJ2-3, with 8 nucleotides matching TRBD2. CDR1 and CDR2 (germline): LGHDT, YNNKEL (reference sequence). This CDR3 region has 17 residues. V lost 2 bases and J lost 3; bases outside the gene matches: 10. Written as DNA, the CDR3 is TGTGCCAGCAGCCAAAGGGCAGCGGGAGTGGGTACAGATACGCAGTATTTT. This gives the protein CASSQRAAGVGTDTQYF.

The chain's CDR3 is CASSLPRTEPNEKLFF. CDR3 in DNA: TGTGCCAGCAGCTTACCCAGGACAGAGCCTAATGAAAAACTGTTTTTT. The V and J genes are TRBV7-9 and TRBJ1-4; possible D gene TRBD1, 6 bases. CDR3 length: 16 amino acids. V lost 2 bases and J lost 3, with 13 bases in between. Germline CDR1 reads SEHNR; CDR2 reads FQNEAQ (reference sequence).

This rearrangement joins TRBV29-1 to TRBJ2-5; the match to TRBD1 covers 7 bases. The CDR3 covers 12 residues. CDR1 SQVTM and CDR2 ANQGSEA come from the germline V gene. The ends lost 6 bases at V and 2 bases at J; junction bases unmatched: 3. CDR3 region: CSVGQDQETQYF. The CDR3 nucleotides are TGCAGCGTCGGACAGGATCAAGAGACCCAGTACTTC.

The gene calls are TRBV3-1 (or the pseudogene TRBV3-2) and TRBJ2-2, with 9 bases lining up with TRBD1. Trimming cost V 0 bases and J 2 bases; bases outside gene matches: 4. The CDR3 consists of 17 residues. Germline lookup yields CDR1 LGHDT and CDR2 YNNKEL (reference sequence). CDR3: CASSQEGQGDNTGELFF. CDR3 DNA: TGTGCCAGCAGCCAAGAGGGACAGGGCGACAACACCGGGGAGCTGTTTTTT.

This chain connects TRBV9 to TRBJ2-5, with a possible D match to TRBD1 (5 bases). V lost 3 bases to trimming and J lost 4 bases, with 19 bases between them. The CDR3 spans 16 residues. Germline V gives CDR1 SGDLS, CDR2 YYNGEE. The CDR3 loop is CASSAPGLGVRETQYF. Here the CDR3 DNA reads TGTGCCAGCAGCGCCCCAGGGCTAGGGGTACGAGAGACCCAGTACTTC.

The chain has TRBV9 and TRBJ2-7; 9 nucleotides agree with TRBD1. The CDR3 covers 15 residues. V gave up 2 bases and J gave up 6 bases; unmatched junction bases: 9. CDR1 is SGDLS, CDR2 YYNGEE, per germline. DNA for the CDR3: TGTGCCAGCAGCGTGACCGGGACAGGGTTGACCGAGCAGTACTTC. Translation: CASSVTGTGLTEQYF.

V is TRBV28 and J is TRBJ1-1; D unclear. Trimming left V 6 bases short and J 5 bases short, with 10 bases between. The CDR3 extends over 12 amino acids. Germline lookup yields CDR1 MDHEN and CDR2 SYDVKM. The CDR3 protein is CASRGPITEAFF. The CDR3 DNA sequence: TGTGCCAGCAGGGGCCCTATTACTGAAGCTTTCTTT.

CDR3 nucleotides: TGTGCCAGCAGTGGGGGGAGGGGAGATAGCCTAACAAACTACGAGCAGTACTTC. Its protein is CASSGGRGDSLTNYEQYF. The V call is TRBV28, the J call TRBJ2-7; 7 bases map to TRBD2. Per the germline V gene, CDR1 is MDHEN and CDR2 is SYDVKM. The CDR3 length is 18 residues. The junction had 19 bases not matched to a gene; V was cut back by 5 bases and J by 3 bases.

The chain carries TRBV30 and TRBJ2-7, with unresolved D. This CDR3 spans 14 amino acids. V shed 0 bases and J shed 0 bases, with 9 bases lying between them. Germline V CDR1 and CDR2: GTSNPN, SVGIG (reference sequence). The CDR3 nucleotides read TGTGCCTGGAGTGTATCCCACAGCTCCTACGAGCAGTACTTC. This encodes CAWSVSHSSYEQYF.

The chain links TRBV9 to TRBJ2-1; TRBD2 is a possible D gene (6 bases). The CDR3 is 15 amino acids. Germline V CDR1 and CDR2: SGDLS, YYNGEE. The V end was cut by 2 bases, the J end by 7 bases, with 16 bases between. The CDR3 is CASSVETGRYNEQFF. The CDR3 coding sequence is TGTGCCAGCAGCGTCGAAACCGGGAGATATAATGAGCAGTTCTTC.

This clone came up a few times. The chain combines TRBV3-1 (or the pseudogene TRBV3-2) with TRBJ1-4; D not resolved. Trimming removed 6 bases from V and 0 bases from J, with 8 bases in between. The CDR3 runs to 14 residues. Per germline, CDR1 LGHDT and CDR2 YNNKEL (reference sequence). CDR3 amino acids: CASSIAATNEKLFF. CDR3 bases: TGTGCCAGCAGTATAGCTGCAACTAATGAAAAACTGTTTTTT.

This clone was recorded only once. The genes are TRBV6-5 and TRBJ2-1; 9 bases align to TRBD2. CDR1 MNHEY and CDR2 SVGAGI come from the germline V gene. The CDR3 loop spans 13 amino acids. Losses at the gene ends were 10 bases for V and 4 bases for J; bases not matched to a gene: 5. The CDR3 nucleotides are TGTGCCAACCTAGCGGGGCGGTACAATGAGCAGTTCTTC. Amino acid sequence: CANLAGRYNEQFF.